The 26 T cell receptor beta chains listed next were all sequenced from one sample in a study of T cells in women clearing cervical HPV infection. TCRdb keeps only in-frame clones here, not all; method: immunoSEQ multiplex PCR. The sample holds around 35,000 clones. Sequenced sample: blood buffy coat. These receptor sequences come from a woman aged 18 to 69 with a cervical HPV16 infection that either progressed to CIN3+ or cleared (not recorded which).

Notes on this clone: The read ends 3 residues early relative to the CDR3; the germline J gene fills the gap. The chain uses TRBV5-1 and TRBJ2-6; the D gene could be TRBD1 or TRBD2 (5 bases each). Between the trimmed V and J ends, which lost 2 bases and 2 bases, there was a span of 11 bases. From germline, CDR1 is SGHRS and CDR2 YFSETQ. The length of the CDR3 is 16 residues. Partial CDR3 DNA: TGCGCCAGCAGCTTTAGAGGGGAAACTGGGGCCAACGTC. Translating it yields CASSFRGETGANV. The whole CDR3 reads CASSFRGETGANVLTF.

A note on this clone: The CDR3 is cut off 3 residues early in the read; its end comes from the germline J gene. The chain employs TRBV7-9 and TRBJ2-3; D is unresolved. Between the trimmed V and J ends, which lost 4 bases and 5 bases, there was a span of 7 bases. This CDR3 has 12 amino acids. Germline V gives CDR1 SEHNR, CDR2 FQNEAQ (reference sequence). Here the CDR3 reads CASSSPGDTQYF. The sequenced part of the CDR3 DNA is TGTGCCAGCAGCTCCCCAGGAGATACG.

Turning to this clone: From the germline J gene comes the end of the CDR3, since the read stops 3 residues before it. V usage is TRBV28 and J usage is TRBJ2-3; a possible D gene is TRBD1 (5 bases). V lost 1 base, J lost 2 bases, and 16 bases lay in between. The germline V gene encodes CDR1 MDHEN and CDR2 SYDVKM. This CDR3 is 17 amino acids long. The CDR3 bases that were read are TGTGCCAGCAGTTTATTTGGGCTGGCGGACAACACAGATACG. Translated: CASSLFGLADNTDT. The full-length CDR3 reads as CASSLFGLADNTDTQYF.

Concerning this clone: The CDR3 goes on 3 residues after the read ends, and that part is filled in from the germline J gene. The chain links TRBV20-1 to TRBJ2-2; D is uncertain. Germline CDR1 DFQATT, CDR2 SNEGSKA (reference sequence). The CDR3 extends over 14 amino acids. V lost 3 bases, J lost 5 bases, and 13 bases lay in between. CDR3 in amino acids: CSASRQVETGELFF. The CDR3 DNA, read in part, is TGCAGTGCTAGCCGTCAGGTTGAGACCGGGGAG.

On this clone: The read terminates 3 residues before the CDR3 end, so the remaining end is supplied by the germline J gene. The chain has TRBV11-2 and TRBJ2-7; 8 nucleotides align to TRBD1. Trimming cost V 3 bases and J 3 bases; bases outside gene matches: 1. The CDR3 totals 13 residues. Germline values: CDR1 SGHAT, CDR2 FQNNGV. The CDR3 is CASSFDRGYEQYF. The part of the CDR3 DNA that was read is TGTGCCAGCAGCTTCGACAGGGGCTACGAG. Full variable domain (rest looked up from reference TRBV11-2 and TRBJ2-7): EAGVAQSPRYKIIEKRQSVAFWCNPISGHATLYWYQQILGQGPKLLIQFQNNGVVDDSQLPKDRFSAERLKGVDSTLKIQPAKLEDSAVYLCASSFDRGYEQYFGPGTRLTVT.

A word on this clone: Coverage ceases 3 residues before the CDR3 finishes, and the germline J gene fills in the end. The gene calls are TRBV19 and TRBJ2-1; the D is unclear. Looked up from germline, CDR1 is LNHDA and CDR2 is SQIVND (reference sequence). V was cut by 0 bases and J by 9 bases, with 9 bases left in between. This CDR3 region has 13 residues. This chain's CDR3 is CASSIDEAAEQFF. The sequenced part of the CDR3 DNA is TGTGCCAGTAGTATAGATGAGGCCGCTGAG.

Details on this clone: With the read ending 3 residues before the CDR3 end, the germline J gene is used to fill in that end. This sequence joins TRBV2 and TRBJ1-5; D gene unclear. V was shortened by 6 bases and J by 5 bases, with 8 bases between the two germline ends. Germline-derived CDR1 and CDR2 are SNHLY and FYNNEI. This CDR3 is 12 amino acids long. The part of the CDR3 DNA that was read is TGTGCCAGCAGGGAGGGCGATCAGCCC. It is translated as CASREGDQP. The full-length CDR3 reads as CASREGDQPQHF.

As for this clone: The CDR3 is cut off 3 residues early in the read; its end comes from the germline J gene. The chain is built from TRBV5-1 and TRBJ2-3; 8 bases map to TRBD2. Germline lookup yields CDR1 SGHRS and CDR2 YFSETQ. This CDR3 is 16 amino acids long. The CDR3 region is CASSLPPTSGQETQYF. The sequenced CDR3 bases are TGCGCCAGCAGCTTGCCCCCCACTAGCGGCCAAGAGACG.

Note on this clone: Read sequence stops 3 residues before the CDR3 end, and the germline J gene provides the missing end. The rearrangement links TRBV18 to TRBJ1-2; 7 bases are a match to TRBD1. CDR1 and CDR2 (germline): KGHSH, LQKENI. The length of the CDR3 is 13 residues. The CDR3 bases that were read are TGTGCCAGCTCACCCGGGACAGACTACGAC. Encoded protein: CASSPGTDYD. Given in full, the CDR3 is CASSPGTDYDYTF.

By frequency, this clone is medium-sized. The read terminates 3 residues ahead of where the CDR3 ends, so the germline J gene completes it. The chain links TRBV18 to TRBJ2-3; the D call may be TRBD1 or TRBD2 (6 bases each). V lost 4 bases, J lost 1 base, and 9 bases lay in between. The CDR3 length is 14 residues. CDR1 is KGHSH and CDR2 is LQKENI in the germline V gene. The CDR3 reads CASSHREGTDTQYF. The sequenced part of the CDR3 DNA is TGTGCCAGCTCACACAGGGAGGGCACAGATACG.

On this clone itself: The CDR3 end is not reached by the read, which stops 3 residues before it; the germline J gene fills it in. The chain combines TRBV18 with TRBJ2-5, with D hard to call. Per the germline V gene, CDR1 is KGHSH and CDR2 is LQKENI. The V and J ends lost 1 base and 2 bases respectively, with 11 bases between them. The CDR3 covers 15 residues. CDR3 protein: CASSPRDTSQETQYF. The DNA read from the CDR3 is TGTGCCAGCTCACCACGAGACACCAGTCAAGAGACC.

About this clone itself: Read data end 3 residues before the CDR3 end; the end is taken from the germline J gene. The chain employs TRBV5-1 and TRBJ2-3; possible D gene TRBD1, 5 bases. CDR1 is SGHRS, CDR2 YFSETQ, per germline. The CDR3 covers 12 residues. CDR3 bases read: TGCGCCAGCAGCCCCGGACAAGAGACG. Its translation is CASSPGQET. The full CDR3 protein is CASSPGQETQYF.

In the case of this clone: The read ends 3 residues before the CDR3 terminus; that terminus is restored from the germline J gene. This chain connects TRBV11-2 to TRBJ2-7, with D possibly being TRBD2 (6 bases). CDR1 and CDR2 (germline): SGHAT, FQNNGV. This CDR3 region has 13 residues. Trimming shortened V by 1 base and J by 5 bases, and 9 bases separated the two germline ends. The DNA read from the CDR3 is TGTGCCAGCAGCTTAGGACCGGGGGACGAG. As protein: CASSLGPGDE. The whole CDR3 reads CASSLGPGDEQYF. The full variable domain, with the rest looked up from reference TRBV11-2 and TRBJ2-7, is EAGVAQSPRYKIIEKRQSVAFWCNPISGHATLYWYQQILGQGPKLLIQFQNNGVVDDSQLPKDRFSAERLKGVDSTLKIQPAKLEDSAVYLCASSLGPGDEQYFGPGTRLTVT.

About this clone: The sequenced fragment ends 3 residues before the CDR3 boundary, so the rest is inferred from the germline J gene. This chain connects TRBV14 to TRBJ2-7; maybe TRBD1 (5 bases). The ends were cut back, 4 bases at V and 3 bases at J, with 10 bases in the middle. Germline V gives CDR1 SGHDN, CDR2 FVKESK. This CDR3 contains 13 residues. The DNA read from the CDR3 is TGTGCCAGCAGCCGCGGACAACTCTACGAG. This sequence encodes CASSRGQLYE. The whole CDR3 is CASSRGQLYEQYF.

Notes on this clone: The sequence runs out 3 residues before the end of the CDR3; the remainder is reconstructed from the germline J gene. This chain links TRBV28 with TRBJ2-4, with a weak D call TRBD1 (5 bases). The CDR3 runs to 13 residues. Trimming took 9 bases from V and 0 from J, leaving 9 bases between them. Germline V gene sequence: CDR1 MDHEN, CDR2 SYDVKM. CDR3 amino acids: CASTGLAKNIQYF. The covered CDR3 bases are TGTGCCAGTACAGGTCTAGCCAAAAACATT.

As regards this clone: The DNA ends 3 residues before the CDR3 does, and the rest of the CDR3 is filled in from the germline J gene. The chain couples TRBV6-1 to TRBJ1-5; D may be TRBD1 (6 bases). The CDR3 totals 16 residues. V was clipped by 2 bases and J by 3 bases, with 14 bases between them. Germline V gene data show CDR1 as MNHNS and CDR2 as SASEGT. The CDR3 spells CASSEQSGAINQPQHF. The part of the CDR3 DNA that was read is TGTGCCAGCAGTGAACAGTCAGGGGCAATCAATCAGCCC.

On this clone: The CDR3 is cut off 3 residues early in the read; its end comes from the germline J gene. The chain combines TRBV30 with TRBJ2-2, with D maybe TRBD2 (5 bases). Looked up from germline, CDR1 is GTSNPN and CDR2 is SVGIG (reference sequence). The CDR3 is made up of 15 amino acids. This chain's CDR3 is CACQGRGQINEKLFF. The sequenced CDR3 bases are TGTGCCTGCCAAGGAAGAGGGCAAATTAATGAAAAG.

Concerning this clone: The CDR3 end is not reached by the read, which stops 3 residues before it; the germline J gene fills it in. The chain carries TRBV6-1 and TRBJ1-2; perhaps TRBD1 as D (5 bases). Germline V lookup: CDR1 MNHNS, CDR2 SASEGT. CDR3 length: 17 amino acids. V lost 1 base, J lost 4 bases, and 19 bases lay in between. CDR3 sequence reads: CASSEDSTAQALYGYTF. The covered CDR3 bases are TGTGCCAGCAGTGAAGATTCGACAGCACAGGCGCTCTATGGC.

About this clone: The read comes to an end 3 residues before the CDR3 does, leaving the germline J gene to fill in the end. This sequence joins TRBV7-8 and TRBJ2-1; 8 bases align to TRBD1. The J segment lost 8 bases and the V segment lost 2 bases, leaving 5 bases of the junction unmatched. CDR3 length: 14 residues. Germline values: CDR1 SGHVS, CDR2 FQNEAQ. The CDR3 protein is CASSLRTGNDEQFF. CDR3 bases read: TGTGCCAGCAGCTTACGGACAGGGAACGATGAG. Variable domain in full (rest from reference TRBV7-8 and TRBJ2-1): GAGVSQSPRYKVAKRGQDVALRCDPISGHVSLFWYQQALGQGPEFLTYFQNEAQLDKSGLPSDRFFAERPEGSVSTLKIQRTQQEDSAVYLCASSLRTGNDEQFFGPGTRLTVL.

Regarding this clone: The observed sequence ends 3 residues before the CDR3 terminus, with the missing tail filled in from the germline J gene. The chain is built from TRBV11-1 and TRBJ1-1, with D possibly TRBD1 on 6 matching bases. The germline gives CDR1 SGHAT, CDR2 FQDESV (reference sequence). The length of the CDR3 is 14 residues. V lost 5 bases, J lost 2 bases, and 12 bases lay in between. The sequenced part of the CDR3 DNA is TGTGCCAGCAGCCAGGGGTGGGGTAACACTGAA. The encoded protein is CASSQGWGNTE. The full CDR3 protein reads CASSQGWGNTEAFF.

As regards this clone: The CDR3 end falls 3 residues outside the read, so it is completed with the germline J gene. V and J are TRBV3-1 (or the pseudogene TRBV3-2) and TRBJ2-7, with 11 positions matching TRBD2. Per germline, CDR1 LGHDT and CDR2 YNNKEL (reference sequence). With V trimmed by 3 bases and J by 3 bases, 1 base remained unmatched. This CDR3 contains 14 residues. CDR3 amino acids: CASSQTSGDYEQYF. The sequenced part of the CDR3 DNA is TGTGCCAGCAGCCAGACTAGCGGGGACTACGAG.

A word on this clone: The DNA ends 3 residues before the CDR3 does, and the rest of the CDR3 is filled in from the germline J gene. The chain carries TRBV20-1 and TRBJ1-2, with TRBD1 identical over 7 bases. The J segment lost 0 bases and the V segment lost 6 bases, leaving 4 bases of the junction unmatched. This CDR3 is built from 13 residues. The V gene's germline CDR1 is DFQATT and CDR2 SNEGSKA (reference sequence). The CDR3 protein is CSAAGTANYGYTF. CDR3 DNA (partial): TGCAGTGCCGCCGGGACAGCTAACTATGGC.

A word on this clone: With the read ending 3 residues before the CDR3 end, the germline J gene is used to fill in that end. This chain uses TRBV7-3 with TRBJ2-2; the match to TRBD1 covers 8 bases. The germline V gene has CDR1 SGHTA and CDR2 FQGTGA. The CDR3 is made up of 14 amino acids. V lost 6 bases, J lost 4 bases, and 4 bases stayed unmatched. CDR3 region: CASRPGGVTGELFF. The DNA read from the CDR3 is TGTGCCAGCAGACCAGGGGGCGTCACCGGGGAG.

Turning to this clone: The read gets to within 3 residues of the CDR3 end, and the germline J gene fills in the rest. V is TRBV20-1 and J is TRBJ1-2; possible D gene TRBD1, 5 bases. V lost 4 bases to trimming and J lost 0 bases, with 6 bases between them. The CDR3 is made up of 12 amino acids. Germline-derived CDR1 and CDR2 are DFQATT and SNEGSKA (reference sequence). This CDR3 is CSAMTANYGYTF. The covered CDR3 bases are TGCAGTGCTATGACAGCTAACTATGGC.

A remark on this clone: Its ends do not fully match the called genes, so a read error is possible. The observed sequence ends 3 residues before the CDR3 terminus, with the missing tail filled in from the germline J gene. V usage is TRBV7-2 and J usage is TRBJ2-7; 7 bases fit TRBD2. The CDR3 consists of 15 residues. Germline V gene lookup returns CDR1 SGHTA and CDR2 FQGNSA. The part of the CDR3 DNA that was read is TGTGCCACCAGCTCGCGGGGCGGGGGTCCCTACGAG. It specifies CATSSRGGGPYE. The entire CDR3 reads CATSSRGGGPYEQYF.

As regards this clone: Read data end 3 residues before the CDR3 end; the end is taken from the germline J gene. The chain uses TRBV6-2 or TRBV6-3 and TRBJ2-5, with D perhaps matching TRBD1 (6 bases). The CDR3 length is 16 residues. Germline CDR1 reads MNHEY; CDR2 reads SVGEGT. Trimming took 0 bases from V and 3 from J, leaving 14 bases between them. The covered CDR3 bases are TGTGCCAGCAGTTACTCCTCGGGACACGTTAAAGAGACC. Protein sequence: CASSYSSGHVKET. The entire CDR3 reads CASSYSSGHVKETQYF.